The clone carrying this T cell receptor beta chain was seen more than once but under ten times. This specimen includes other DNA sequences encoding the same CDR3. The data originate from a study of cytotoxic CD8 clonotypes in ibrutinib-treated CLL. Sequenced by immunoSEQ multiplex PCR; TCRdb stores in-frame clones only, minus some. The sample carries about 50,000 clones, roughly 83% recorded once. The CDR3 is 13 amino acids. V lost 8 bases and J lost 5, with 13 bases in between. CDR1 is MDHEN and CDR2 is SYDVKM in the germline V gene. The receptor was derived from a human donor with chronic lymphocytic leukemia. The chain is built from TRBV28 and TRBJ1-5, with a weak D call TRBD1 (6 bases). Sequenced material: PBMCs, taken after 24 months of ibrutinib treatment. CDR3 bases: TGTGCCAGCGGAGGACAGAGCTATCAGCCCCAGCATTTT. Translation: CASGGQSYQPQHF.